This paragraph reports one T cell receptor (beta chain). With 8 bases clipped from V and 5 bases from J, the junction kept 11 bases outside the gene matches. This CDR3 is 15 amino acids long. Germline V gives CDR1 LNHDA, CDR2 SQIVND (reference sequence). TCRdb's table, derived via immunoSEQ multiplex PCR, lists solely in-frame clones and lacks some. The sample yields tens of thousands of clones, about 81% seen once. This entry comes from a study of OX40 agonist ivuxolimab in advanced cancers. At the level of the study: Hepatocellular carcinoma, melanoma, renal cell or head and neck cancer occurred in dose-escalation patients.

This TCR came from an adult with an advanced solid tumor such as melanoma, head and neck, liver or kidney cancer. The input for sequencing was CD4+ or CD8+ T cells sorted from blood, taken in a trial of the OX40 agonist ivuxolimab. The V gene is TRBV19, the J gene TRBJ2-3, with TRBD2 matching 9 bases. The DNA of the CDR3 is TGTGCCAGTGGAGAAGGACTAGCGACCGGAGATACGCAGTATTTT. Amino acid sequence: CASGEGLATGDTQYF.